The source of this TCR beta chain is a study of tumor T cells in aggressive B-cell lymphoma (dated by TCRdb to between 2016 and 2019). The method was the immunoSEQ multiplex PCR assay. TCRdb carries this immuneACCESS record with in-frame sequences only. Its versions omit some clonotypes, under half of them owing to an unresolved V gene in the studies checked, with the rest unexplained. The sample yields 2,000 or so clones; approximately 95% were counted once. The leading ten clones occupy approximately 6.7% of the sample. Concerning this clone itself: The target of this receptor is not known. Base qualities were left out, and no much larger clone turns up one base away.

Germline trimming amounts to 1 base on V and 2 bases on J, with 12 as the count of junction bases outside the gene matches. From the germline V gene, CDR1 is SGDLS and CDR2 is YYNGEE. The CDR3 sequence holds 19 residues, the cysteine and phenylalanine included. The only DNA kept is the CDR3, 57 bases in frame from the first base. This TCR came from an adult with diffuse large B cell lymphoma. The sequenced sample was tumor tissue. The V and J genes are TRBV9 and TRBJ2-3, and 11 junctional nucleotides match TRBD2. Read as DNA, the sequence is TGTGCCAGCAGCGTACCCCCTTTCGAACTAGCGGGAGACACAGATACGCAGTATTTT. It translates to CASSVPPFELAGDTDTQYF.